This T cell receptor beta chain emerged from a study of blood T cell repertoires in COVID-19. About the study: The United States, Italy and Spain provided the acute and convalescent COVID-19 samples. PBMCs, B-cell-depleted T cells, or T cells provided the cDNA or gDNA that made up the material.

A Seattle source enrolled patients during active infection and followed them longitudinally. The germline V gene encodes CDR1 GTSNPN and CDR2 SVGIG (reference sequence). V dropped 0 bases and J dropped 8 bases, with 16 bases sitting between them. The CDR3 spans 15 residues. Clones were read by immunoSEQ multiplex PCR, and TCRdb kept only the in-frame ones, dropping some. Of roughly 180,000 clones listed, around 79% are singletons. The chain has TRBV30 and TRBJ1-4; maybe TRBD1 (5 bases). The specimen sequenced was peripheral blood. This receptor was obtained from a woman aged 55-75 years with COVID-19, enrolled during active disease. The CDR3 nucleotides are TGTGCCTGGAGTGTTGGAGGGACCGTACACGAAAAACTGTTTTTT. It codes for CAWSVGGTVHEKLFF.